This is a list of T cell receptor beta chains from one sample in a study of blood T cell repertoires in COVID-19. Using immunoSEQ multiplex PCR, the repertoire was profiled, and TCRdb retains in-frame clones only, with some absent. This sample yields 130,000 to 150,000 clones, of which about 90% are seen a single time; under 12% belongs to the top ten. The sequencing input was peripheral blood. These TCRs come from a man between 50 and 59 years old with active or convalescent COVID-19. The CDR3 runs from the conserved cysteine through the conserved F or W. Each record gives: clone size, V gene, D gene, J gene, CDR3 DNA, CDR3 protein. The D gene is left open where the match is weak. A row's size may be missing; if present it is once, few, many or a size class.

size: .; V: TRBV7-3; D: TRBD2; J: TRBJ2-6; DNA: TGTGCCAGCACCCCTGGAGGACTAGCGGGAGTCAATTCTGGGGCCAACGTCCTGACTTTC; CDR3: CASTPGGLAGVNSGANVLTF
size: .; V: TRBV6-1; D: .; J: TRBJ2-3; DNA: TGTGCCAGCAGTGACCAAATGAGAACTAGCACAGATACGCAGTATTTT; CDR3: CASSDQMRTSTDTQYF
size: .; V: TRBV11-2; D: TRBD2; J: TRBJ2-1; DNA: TGTGCCAGCAGCTCTACGGCTAGCGGAGACAATGAGCAGTTCTTC; CDR3: CASSSTASGDNEQFF
size: .; V: TRBV12-3/TRBV12-4; D: .; J: TRBJ1-2; DNA: TGTGCCAGCAGTCCGGGACTGGGCTACACCTTC; CDR3: CASSPGLGYTF
size: .; V: TRBV9; D: TRBD1; J: TRBJ2-1; DNA: TGTGCCAGCAGCCTATCGGGACAGGGATACAATGAGCAGTTCTTC; CDR3: CASSLSGQGYNEQFF
size: .; V: TRBV5-1; D: .; J: TRBJ2-3; DNA: TGCGCCAGCAGCTTGGTGATTGGCGGGGGCACAGATACGCAGTATTTT; CDR3: CASSLVIGGGTDTQYF
size: .; V: TRBV11-3; D: .; J: TRBJ2-3; DNA: TGTGCCAGCAGCTTAGAGGGCAGTTCTAGCACAGATACGCAGTATTTT; CDR3: CASSLEGSSSTDTQYF
size: few; V: TRBV9; D: .; J: TRBJ1-1; DNA: TGTGCCAGCAGCGTAGAAGGGAAGGGGAGGGCTGAAGCTTTCTTT; CDR3: CASSVEGKGRAEAFF
size: .; V: TRBV7-8; D: .; J: TRBJ1-2; DNA: TGTGCCAGCAGCTTAGTAGTCAGGGGACACTATGGCTACACCTTC; CDR3: CASSLVVRGHYGYTF
size: .; V: TRBV7-8; D: TRBD2; J: TRBJ2-3; DNA: TGTGCCAGCAGCTTCCGGACCGGGACTAGCGGGAGGGCCAGGGATACGCAGTATTTT; CDR3: CASSFRTGTSGRARDTQYF
size: .; V: TRBV20-1; D: TRBD2; J: TRBJ2-3; DNA: TGCAGTGCGGGACTAGGAGGAGCGCAGTATTTT; CDR3: CSAGLGGAQYF
size: .; V: TRBV11-3; D: .; J: TRBJ1-1; DNA: TGTGCCAGCAGCTTGAGAGGGCTGGACACTGAAGCTTTCTTT; CDR3: CASSLRGLDTEAFF
size: .; V: TRBV5-1; D: TRBD1; J: TRBJ2-1; DNA: TGCGCCAGCAGCTTGGCCGGAGAGGGGGCTGGTGAGCAGTTCTTC; CDR3: CASSLAGEGAGEQFF
size: .; V: TRBV7-2; D: TRBD2; J: TRBJ2-1; DNA: TGTGCCAGCAGCTTAGCGGCGGGAGCGGGGAATGAGCAGTTCTTC; CDR3: CASSLAAGAGNEQFF
size: once; V: TRBV6-5; D: TRBD1; J: TRBJ1-6; DNA: TGTGCCAGCACCGCCGGGACAGGGGTTTCACCCCTCCACTTT; CDR3: CASTAGTGVSPLHF
size: .; V: TRBV5-6; D: TRBD1; J: TRBJ1-5; DNA: TGTGCCAGCAGTACGGACAGGGGGGTGATTCGCAATCAGCCCCAGCATTTT; CDR3: CASSTDRGVIRNQPQHF
size: .; V: TRBV20-1; D: .; J: TRBJ1-1; DNA: TGCAGTGCTAGTATCGTTATGAACACTGAAGCTTTCTTT; CDR3: CSASIVMNTEAFF
size: .; V: TRBV28; D: TRBD2; J: TRBJ2-1; DNA: TGTGCCAGCAGTTTACTCGGGAGGTCCGCGAATGAGCAGTTCTTC; CDR3: CASSLLGRSANEQFF
size: .; V: TRBV28; D: TRBD1; J: TRBJ1-5; DNA: TGTGCCAGCAGTTTATTCGGGACAGATAGCAATCAGCCCCAGCATTTT; CDR3: CASSLFGTDSNQPQHF
size: .; V: TRBV19; D: TRBD2; J: TRBJ2-1; DNA: TGTGCCAGTAGTACCGCAACCGGGACTAGCGGGAGGGGGCAGTTCTTC; CDR3: CASSTATGTSGRGQFF
size: .; V: TRBV7-8; D: TRBD2; J: TRBJ2-7; DNA: TGTGCCAGCAGCCGGGACTACTCCTACGAGCAGTACTTC; CDR3: CASSRDYSYEQYF
size: .; V: TRBV2; D: .; J: TRBJ2-7; DNA: TGTGCCAGCAGTGTTTTGGCCCAATCCGAGCAGTACTTC; CDR3: CASSVLAQSEQYF
size: .; V: TRBV7-2; D: TRBD1; J: TRBJ2-7; DNA: TGTGCTAGCAGCTTAGCACAGGGGGGTTTCGAGCAGTACTTC; CDR3: CASSLAQGGFEQYF
size: .; V: TRBV25-1; D: TRBD2; J: TRBJ2-1; DNA: TGTGCCAGCAGTAAACCGGGACTAGCGGGAAGCAATGAGCAGTTCTTC; CDR3: CASSKPGLAGSNEQFF
size: .; V: TRBV5-5; D: TRBD1; J: TRBJ1-6; DNA: TGTGCCAGCAGCTGGGGACAGGGGAATAATTCACCCCTCCACTTT; CDR3: CASSWGQGNNSPLHF
size: once; V: TRBV18; D: .; J: TRBJ1-1; DNA: TGTGCCAGCTCACCACCGGCGGGAGGGGGGGCGAACACTGAAGCTTTCTTT; CDR3: CASSPPAGGGANTEAFF
size: once; V: TRBV7-9; D: TRBD2; J: TRBJ2-1; DNA: TGTGCCAGCAGCTTAGAGGTAGCGGGTGAGCAGTTCTTC; CDR3: CASSLEVAGEQFF
size: .; V: TRBV7-8; D: TRBD2; J: TRBJ2-7; DNA: TGTGCCAGCCTGGGACTAGCGGGCCGCTCCTACGAGCAGTACTTC; CDR3: CASLGLAGRSYEQYF
size: .; V: TRBV28; D: .; J: TRBJ2-3; DNA: TGTGCCAGCGCAACAGGGTCATCGGATACGCAGTATTTT; CDR3: CASATGSSDTQYF
size: .; V: TRBV24-1; D: TRBD2; J: TRBJ2-3; DNA: TGTGCCACCAGTGAAAGTGCGGGGACTAGCGGGAGGGGTACAGATACGCAGTATTTT; CDR3: CATSESAGTSGRGTDTQYF
size: .; V: TRBV28; D: .; J: TRBJ2-7; DNA: TGTGCCAGCAGTTCCACCGTACTTAGTTCTACCTACGAGCAGTACTTC; CDR3: CASSSTVLSSTYEQYF
size: .; V: TRBV4-1; D: TRBD2; J: TRBJ2-6; DNA: TGCGCCAGCAGCCAGACGGGACTAGTCAACGTCCTGACTTTC; CDR3: CASSQTGLVNVLTF
size: .; V: TRBV18; D: .; J: TRBJ2-3; DNA: TGTGCCAGCTCCCGGGGTGGAGATACGCAGTATTTT; CDR3: CASSRGGDTQYF
size: .; V: TRBV7-3; D: TRBD1; J: TRBJ2-5; DNA: TGTGCCAGCAGCCAGACAGGGTCGTGGGAGACCCAGTACTTC; CDR3: CASSQTGSWETQYF
size: .; V: TRBV19; D: .; J: TRBJ2-3; DNA: TGTGCCAGTACCAGGGGTTACCGGGCAGATACGCAGTATTTT; CDR3: CASTRGYRADTQYF
size: .; V: TRBV3-1/TRBV3-2; D: .; J: TRBJ2-7; DNA: TGTGCCAGCAGCTACGAAGGACGACTATCCTACGAGCAGTACTTC; CDR3: CASSYEGRLSYEQYF
size: .; V: TRBV4-2; D: .; J: TRBJ1-1; DNA: TGTGCCAGCAGTCAACCAAGTGGGGAGGCTGAAGCTTTCTTT; CDR3: CASSQPSGEAEAFF
size: .; V: TRBV24-1; D: TRBD1; J: TRBJ1-1; DNA: TGTGCCACCAGTGATTTTGGCAGGGGGCAGCTTAAGAACACTGAAGCTTTCTTT; CDR3: CATSDFGRGQLKNTEAFF
size: .; V: TRBV5-1; D: TRBD1; J: TRBJ2-7; DNA: TGCGCCAGCAGCTGGGACAGGGGGTGGTACGAGCAGTACTTC; CDR3: CASSWDRGWYEQYF
size: .; V: TRBV7-8; D: TRBD1; J: TRBJ1-1; DNA: TGTGCCAGCAGAAAACAGGGGTCCCCTGAAGCTTTCTTT; CDR3: CASRKQGSPEAFF
size: .; V: TRBV28; D: TRBD1; J: TRBJ2-1; DNA: TGTGCCAGCAGTTTATTTTCGGGACAGGGGGCGTTTCGCAATGAGCAGTTCTTC; CDR3: CASSLFSGQGAFRNEQFF
size: .; V: TRBV18; D: .; J: TRBJ2-7; DNA: TGTGCCAGCTCACCATACGGGTACGAGCAGTACTTC; CDR3: CASSPYGYEQYF
size: .; V: TRBV19; D: .; J: TRBJ2-7; DNA: TGTGCCAGCCACCCCAGGGCAGGATCCTACGAGCAGTACTTC; CDR3: CASHPRAGSYEQYF
size: few; V: TRBV19; D: TRBD1; J: TRBJ1-4; DNA: TGTGCCAGTGCCGGGACAGCAGCAACTAATGAAAAACTGTTTTTT; CDR3: CASAGTAATNEKLFF
size: .; V: TRBV9; D: TRBD2; J: TRBJ2-3; DNA: TGTGCCAGCAGCCCTAAGACTAGCGAGAGGACAGATACGCAGTATTTT; CDR3: CASSPKTSERTDTQYF
size: few; V: TRBV28; D: TRBD1; J: TRBJ1-5; DNA: TGTGCCAGCAGATCCGGGACAGGGGGCTTGGGCAATCAGCCCCAGCATTTT; CDR3: CASRSGTGGLGNQPQHF
size: .; V: TRBV2; D: .; J: TRBJ1-2; DNA: TGTGCCAGCAGCGACAAGGGGGCTAACTATGGCTACACCTTC; CDR3: CASSDKGANYGYTF
size: .; V: TRBV4-3; D: TRBD2; J: TRBJ2-3; DNA: TGCGCCAGCAGCCAAGGACTAGCGAGACGCACAGATACGCAGTATTTT; CDR3: CASSQGLARRTDTQYF
size: .; V: TRBV7-6; D: TRBD2; J: TRBJ2-2; DNA: TGTGCCAGCAGCCCTCCGACTAGCGGGAGGGCCAACACCGGGGAGCTGTTTTTT; CDR3: CASSPPTSGRANTGELFF
size: .; V: TRBV5-1; D: .; J: TRBJ2-1; DNA: TGCGCCAGCAGCCGCAGGGAGGTGCGCTCCTACAATGAGCAGTTCTTC; CDR3: CASSRREVRSYNEQFF
size: .; V: TRBV7-7; D: TRBD1; J: TRBJ2-7; DNA: TGTGCTAGCAGCCCCGGGACAGGGTCGGACTACGAGCAGTACTTC; CDR3: CASSPGTGSDYEQYF
size: .; V: TRBV6-2/TRBV6-3; D: .; J: TRBJ1-5; DNA: TGTGCCAACAGTTACTCGAGCGCCCAGAAATTGAGGGGCAATCAGCCCCAGCATTTT; CDR3: CANSYSSAQKLRGNQPQHF
size: .; V: TRBV28; D: .; J: TRBJ1-3; DNA: TGTGCCAGCAGTTTCCCCCCGCCGGGAAACGCCATATATTTT; CDR3: CASSFPPPGNAIYF
size: .; V: TRBV4-1; D: TRBD1; J: TRBJ2-5; DNA: TGCGCCAGCAGCAGCCGGACAGGGGGCTGGGGGGAGACCCAGTACTTC; CDR3: CASSSRTGGWGETQYF